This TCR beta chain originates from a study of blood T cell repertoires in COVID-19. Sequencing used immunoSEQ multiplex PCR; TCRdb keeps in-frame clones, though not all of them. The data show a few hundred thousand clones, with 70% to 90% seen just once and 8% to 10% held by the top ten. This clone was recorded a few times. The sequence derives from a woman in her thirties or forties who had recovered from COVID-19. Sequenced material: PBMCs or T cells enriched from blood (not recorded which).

CDR3 in DNA: TGTGCCAGCAGCTTCGACAGGGTAGGGGAAAAACTGTTTTTT. Translated, it gives CASSFDRVGEKLFF. The V gene is TRBV7-9, the J gene TRBJ1-4, with 7 bases aligning to TRBD1. CDR3 length equals 14 residues. CDR1 and CDR2 from the germline V gene are SEHNR and FQNEAQ (reference sequence). V shed 3 bases and J 8 bases; nucleotides not matched to a gene: 6.